These T cell receptor beta chains were read from a single sample in a study of response to subunit inactivated influenza vaccine. TCRdb reanalysed the RT-PCR reads using MiXCR and keeps one entry per CDR3 protein. The data show 150,000 to 200,000 distinct CDR3 sequences, 9.5% to 13% seen once. The sample here was non-naive T cells sorted from PBMCs, taken 40 to 50 days after vaccination. The source of these receptors is a man aged 50-60 years who received an inactivated influenza vaccine. Both conserved end residues are part of each CDR3. The D gene is left open where the match is weak. Part of the rows lack a size; the others show once, few, many or a class for expanded clones.

CDR3nt,CDR3aa,d_gene,v_gene,j_gene,abundance
TGTGCCAGCAGTATGGGACAGGGAAATGAGCAGTTCTTC,CASSMGQGNEQFF,TRBD1,TRBV2,TRBJ2-1,few
TGCAGTGCTAGAGATATTCAACTAGCGGGTCGCTACGAGCAGTACTTC,CSARDIQLAGRYEQYF,TRBD2,TRBV20-1,TRBJ2-7,few
TGTGCCAGCAGTTCAACAGGGGCCCCCACAGATACGCAGTATTTT,CASSSTGAPTDTQYF,TRBD1,TRBV27,TRBJ2-3,many
TGCAGTGCGCGCGGGACAGGGGGCGCGAGCTACACCTTC,CSARGTGGASYTF,TRBD1,TRBV20-1,TRBJ1-2,.
TGCAGCGTTGACCGCTTGGACAGGGGCAATGAGCAGTTCTTC,CSVDRLDRGNEQFF,TRBD1,TRBV29-1,TRBJ2-1,many
TGTGCCAGCAGCCAAGAAGGGTGGACAGGGTTCGCCTACGAGCAGTACTTC,CASSQEGWTGFAYEQYF,TRBD1,TRBV4-2,TRBJ2-7,few
TGTGCCAGCAGCTTAAACTCGGGGTTAGAGCAGTACTTC,CASSLNSGLEQYF,.,TRBV11-2,TRBJ2-7,few
TGTGCCAGCAGTCTAGCGGGGAGCACCACCGGGGAGCTGTTTTTT,CASSLAGSTTGELFF,TRBD2,TRBV6-1,TRBJ2-2,.
TGCGCCAGCAGCCGCCAGATTGGGACAGGGAAGAACGAGCAGTACTTC,CASSRQIGTGKNEQYF,TRBD1,TRBV5-1,TRBJ2-7,many
TGCGCCAGCAGCCAAGAATTGACGGGCTATGGCTACACCTTC,CASSQELTGYGYTF,.,TRBV4-1,TRBJ1-2,many
TGTGCCAGCAGCTACTCTCTGACAGGGGGCACTGAAGCTTTCTTT,CASSYSLTGGTEAFF,TRBD1,TRBV7-9,TRBJ1-1,few
TGCAGTGCTAGAATCAAAGAGCGGCAGAAAGAGACCCAGTACTTC,CSARIKERQKETQYF,.,TRBV20-1,TRBJ2-5,.
TGTGCCAGCAGCCCACAACCCGGGGTCGCCAAAAACATTCAGTACTTC,CASSPQPGVAKNIQYF,.,TRBV11-2,TRBJ2-4,many
TGCAGTGCAAAGGGGGACGGTTCCTACGAGCAGTACTTC,CSAKGDGSYEQYF,.,TRBV20-1,TRBJ2-7,many
TGTGCCAGCAGTTTAGTTGTCTCTAACTACAATGAGCAGTTCTTC,CASSLVVSNYNEQFF,.,TRBV12-3/TRBV12-4,TRBJ2-1,many
TGTGCCAGCAGCGACCCAGGGAGGAGGGGCTACAATGAGCAGTTCTTC,CASSDPGRRGYNEQFF,.,TRBV28,TRBJ2-1,few
TGCGCCAGCAGCTTGGAGACAGCCGGGACCACAGATACGCAGTATTTT,CASSLETAGTTDTQYF,.,TRBV5-1,TRBJ2-3,.
TGCGCCAGCAGCGGACTAGGTGGGGAGACCCAGTACTTC,CASSGLGGETQYF,TRBD2,TRBV5-1,TRBJ2-5,.
TGTGCCAGCAGTAAAACCAGGGAGACCCAGTACTTC,CASSKTRETQYF,.,TRBV6-5,TRBJ2-5,.
TGTGCCAGCAGCTTAGATAGGAGGGAGCAGTACTTC,CASSLDRREQYF,.,TRBV7-8,TRBJ2-7,.
TGCGCCAGCAGCTGGGAATTCCCGGGACAAGGGGGCGGCGAGCAGTACTTC,CASSWEFPGQGGGEQYF,TRBD1,TRBV5-1,TRBJ2-7,.
TGCAGTGCTAGAGAAGGGGGGTACCTTTCTATGAACACTGAAGCTTTCTTT,CSAREGGYLSMNTEAFF,.,TRBV20-1,TRBJ1-1,few
TGTGCCAGCAGCTTATGGGGGACTAGCGGGAAGAATGAGCAGTTCTTC,CASSLWGTSGKNEQFF,TRBD2,TRBV13,TRBJ2-1,.
TGTGCCAGCAGTCCGGGACTAATCGGTACGCAGTATTTT,CASSPGLIGTQYF,TRBD2,TRBV12-3/TRBV12-4,TRBJ2-3,many
TGCAGTGCTAGGGCCGGGACCCGTAGTTCACCCCTCCACTTT,CSARAGTRSSPLHF,.,TRBV20-1,TRBJ1-6,.